The clone carrying this T cell receptor (beta chain) was detected only a few times. Its target is unknown. Investigators reverse transcribed all isolated RNA, so they sequenced expressed TCRB transcripts. Profiling relied on immunoSEQ multiplex PCR, and the TCRdb table lists in-frame clones only, not all of them. The table includes over 150,000 clones, under 9.5% detected once. V lost 2 bases to trimming and J lost 6 bases; unmatched junction nucleotides: 3. The CDR3 consists of 16 residues. CDR1 MDHEN and CDR2 SYDVKM come from the germline V gene. This record belongs to a study of beta chain features in type 1 diabetes. Study background: Cell yields, age and gender were similar between patients and healthy donors. Study results and caveats: The question left open here concerned HLA type influencing TCRB rearrangement. In the patient group, naive, central memory and Treg TCRB repertoires seemed more alike than in the healthy donor group. Patients and controls would share equally any PCR tilt toward shorter templates.

The chain uses TRBV28 and TRBJ2-3; the match to TRBD2 covers 15 bases. The clonotype originates from a man younger than 35 in good health. Input material: central memory CD4+ T cells from blood. The CDR3 DNA follows: TGTGCCAGCAGTTTAGCGGGGACTAGCGGGGGGGATACGCAGTATTTT. It is translated as CASSLAGTSGGDTQYF.